The present entry profiles one T cell receptor (beta chain) with its context. Its antigen is unknown. After removal of 9 bases from V and 4 bases from J, the junction contained 2 bases not matched to a gene. The CDR3 has 12 amino acids. Germline lookup yields CDR1 MGHDK and CDR2 SYGVNS. The sample comes from a study of T cell repertoires in cytomegalovirus infection. As for the study in general: In the study, CMV epitopes included recently identified HLA-C-restricted and well-studied HLA-B-restricted ones. From public TCR beta signatures came an indication of both CMV infection and matching HLA type.

TCRdb reprocessed the reads with MiXCR, giving one entry per CDR3 protein. The sample includes nearly 700,000 distinct CDR3 sequences, around a third of them seen just once. Findings of the study overall: Clonotypes of TCR beta that were HLA-C-restricted and CMV-specific dominated the ex vivo response. Cumulative public TCR beta family frequency identified CMV carriers with the relevant HLA.

The chain joins TRBV25-1 to TRBJ2-5; 10 positions agree with TRBD1. The source material was cultured PBMCs, sampled from culture after CMV antigen stimulation. The TCR was taken from a human donor in good health (CMV status not recorded). Some clones in this sample may be carry-over from other donors' samples. The CDR3 sequence is CASRTGGETQYF. For the CDR3, the DNA is TGTGCCAGTCGGACAGGGGGAGAGACCCAGTACTTC.